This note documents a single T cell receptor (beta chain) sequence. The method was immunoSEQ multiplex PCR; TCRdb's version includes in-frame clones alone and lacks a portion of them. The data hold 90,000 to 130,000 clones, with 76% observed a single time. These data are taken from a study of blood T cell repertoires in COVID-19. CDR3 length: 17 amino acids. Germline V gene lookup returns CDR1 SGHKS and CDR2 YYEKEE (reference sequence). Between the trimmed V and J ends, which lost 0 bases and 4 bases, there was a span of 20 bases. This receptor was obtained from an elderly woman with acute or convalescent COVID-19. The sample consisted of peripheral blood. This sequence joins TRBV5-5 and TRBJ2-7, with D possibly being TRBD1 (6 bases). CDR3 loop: CASSLEGVGALGYEQYF. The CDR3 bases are TGTGCCAGCAGCTTGGAAGGGGTGGGGGCGCTGGGGTACGAGCAGTACTTC.